The entry below describes one T cell receptor (beta chain). The antigen is unknown. Sequencing was performed with immunoSEQ multiplex PCR; in TCRdb, only in-frame clones are kept and a portion is missing. The profile shows about 150,000 clones, approximately 90% of them singletons. The sample is drawn from a study of T cell responses to AZD1222 COVID-19 vaccine. Study results and limitations: The peak T cell response came first, and repertoires were sampled only after it. The sample set comprised mostly white British donors with more females, and clonal diversity was possibly underestimated.

There are 15 residues in the CDR3. Trimming pared 0 bases from V and 4 bases from J, leaving 13 bases between. Germline V gene data show CDR1 as SGHRS and CDR2 as YFSETQ. This clonotype was sampled from an adult in good health. V usage is TRBV5-1 and J usage is TRBJ1-1; the D is unclear. Sequences were derived from peripheral blood, sampled on day 0 of AZD1222 vaccination. CDR3 loop: CASSLAGVRSTEAFF. The CDR3 DNA reads as TGCGCCAGCAGCTTGGCCGGGGTACGGAGCACTGAAGCTTTCTTT.